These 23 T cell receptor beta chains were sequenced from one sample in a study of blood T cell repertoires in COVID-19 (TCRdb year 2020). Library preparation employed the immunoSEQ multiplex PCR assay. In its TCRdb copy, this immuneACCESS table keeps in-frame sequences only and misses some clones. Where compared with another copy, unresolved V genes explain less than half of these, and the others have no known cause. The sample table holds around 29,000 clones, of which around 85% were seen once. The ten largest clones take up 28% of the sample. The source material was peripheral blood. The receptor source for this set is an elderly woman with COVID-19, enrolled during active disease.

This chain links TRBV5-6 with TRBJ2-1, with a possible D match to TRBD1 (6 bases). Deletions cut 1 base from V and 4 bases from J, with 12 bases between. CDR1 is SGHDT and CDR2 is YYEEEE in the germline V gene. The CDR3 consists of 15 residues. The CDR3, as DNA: TGTGCCAGCAGCTTGCTGCAGGGGATATACAATGAGCAGTTCTTC. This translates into CASSLLQGIYNEQFF.

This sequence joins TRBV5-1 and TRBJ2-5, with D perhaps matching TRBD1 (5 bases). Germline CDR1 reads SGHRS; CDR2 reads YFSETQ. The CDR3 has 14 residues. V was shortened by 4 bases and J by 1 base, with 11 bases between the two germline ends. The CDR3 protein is CASSNAGFQETQYF. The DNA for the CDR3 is TGCGCCAGCAGCAATGCAGGGTTCCAAGAGACCCAGTACTTC.

CDR3 residues: CASSGVNTEAFF. Here the CDR3 DNA reads TGTGCCAGTAGTGGAGTGAACACTGAAGCTTTCTTT. The V and J genes are TRBV19 and TRBJ1-1; D unclear. CDR3 length equals 12 residues. Per germline, CDR1 LNHDA and CDR2 SQIVND (reference sequence). V lost 5 bases and J lost 0, with 4 bases in between.

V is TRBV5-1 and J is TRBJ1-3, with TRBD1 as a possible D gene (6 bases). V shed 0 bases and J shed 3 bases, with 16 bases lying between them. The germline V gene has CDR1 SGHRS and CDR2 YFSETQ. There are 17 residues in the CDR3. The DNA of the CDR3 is TGCGCCAGCAGCTTGGGACCACCGGGACAACTTGGAAACACCATATATTTT. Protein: CASSLGPPGQLGNTIYF.

DNA for the CDR3: TGTGCCAGTAGTATACAGGGGGGTTCACCCCTCCACTTT. Amino acid sequence: CASSIQGGSPLHF. The chain is built from TRBV19 and TRBJ1-6, with TRBD1 matching over 7 bases. Germline loops: CDR1 LNHDA, CDR2 SQIVND (reference sequence). After removal of 2 bases from V and 9 bases from J, the junction contained 1 base not matched to a gene. This CDR3 is 13 amino acids long.

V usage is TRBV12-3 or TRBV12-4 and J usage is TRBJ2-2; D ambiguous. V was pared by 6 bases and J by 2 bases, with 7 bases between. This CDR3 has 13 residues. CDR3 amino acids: CASRFVNTGELFF. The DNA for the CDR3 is TGTGCCAGCAGGTTCGTTAACACCGGGGAGCTGTTTTTT.

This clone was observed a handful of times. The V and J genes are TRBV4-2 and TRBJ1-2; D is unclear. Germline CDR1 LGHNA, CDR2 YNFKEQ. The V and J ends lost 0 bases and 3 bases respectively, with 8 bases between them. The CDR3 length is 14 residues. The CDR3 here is CASSQERGYYGYTF. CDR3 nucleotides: TGTGCCAGCAGCCAAGAAAGAGGGTACTATGGCTACACCTTC.

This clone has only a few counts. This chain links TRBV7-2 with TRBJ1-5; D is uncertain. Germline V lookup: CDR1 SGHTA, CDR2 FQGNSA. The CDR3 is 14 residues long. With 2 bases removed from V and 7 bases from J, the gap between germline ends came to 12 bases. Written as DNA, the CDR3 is TGTGCCAGCAGCTTAAGAGGGTTATACCAGCCCCAGCATTTT. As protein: CASSLRGLYQPQHF. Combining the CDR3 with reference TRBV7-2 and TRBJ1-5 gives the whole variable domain GAGVSQSPSNKVTEKGKDVELRCDPISGHTALYWYRQSLGQGLEFLIYFQGNSAPDKSGLPSDRFSAERTGGSVSTLTIQRTQQEDSAVYLCASSLRGLYQPQHFGDGTRLSIL.

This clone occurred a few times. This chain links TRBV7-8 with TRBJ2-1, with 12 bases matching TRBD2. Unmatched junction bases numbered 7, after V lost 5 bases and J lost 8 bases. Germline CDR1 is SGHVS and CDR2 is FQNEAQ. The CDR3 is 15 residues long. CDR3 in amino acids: CASSEELAGGYEQFF. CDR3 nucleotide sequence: TGTGCCAGCAGCGAAGAACTAGCGGGGGGTTATGAGCAGTTCTTC.

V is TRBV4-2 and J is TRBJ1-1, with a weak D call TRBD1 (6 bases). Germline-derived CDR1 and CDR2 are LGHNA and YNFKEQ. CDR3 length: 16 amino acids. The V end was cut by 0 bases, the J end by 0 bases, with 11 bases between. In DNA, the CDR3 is TGTGCCAGCAGCCAAGAGCGGCAGGGGATGAACACTGAAGCTTTCTTT. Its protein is CASSQERQGMNTEAFF.

The CDR3 sequence: CASSLAGESRSPLHF. The CDR3 nucleotides read TGCGCCAGCAGCTTGGCGGGAGAGTCGCGTTCACCCCTCCACTTT. This chain links TRBV5-1 with TRBJ1-6; no clear D. V lost 0 bases and J lost 9, with 13 bases in between. The germline V gene encodes CDR1 SGHRS and CDR2 YFSETQ. This CDR3 is built from 15 residues.

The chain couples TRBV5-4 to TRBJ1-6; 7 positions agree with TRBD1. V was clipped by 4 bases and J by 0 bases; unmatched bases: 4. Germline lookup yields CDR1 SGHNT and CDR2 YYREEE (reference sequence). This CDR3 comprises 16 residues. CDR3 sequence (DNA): TGTGCCAGCAGCGGGGGACAGAGCTCCTATAATTCACCCCTCCACTTT. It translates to CASSGGQSSYNSPLHF.

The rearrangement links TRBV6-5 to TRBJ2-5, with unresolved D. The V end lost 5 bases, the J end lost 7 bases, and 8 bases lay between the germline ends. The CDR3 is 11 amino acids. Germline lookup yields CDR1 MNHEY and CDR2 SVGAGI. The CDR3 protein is CASSTPGTQYF. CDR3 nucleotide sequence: TGTGCCAGCAGTACTCCCGGGACCCAGTACTTC.

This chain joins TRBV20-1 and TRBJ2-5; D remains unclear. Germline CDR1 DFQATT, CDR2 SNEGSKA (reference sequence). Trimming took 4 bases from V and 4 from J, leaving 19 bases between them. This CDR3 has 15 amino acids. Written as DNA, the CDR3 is TGCAGTGCTACTGAGGCGGTTACGTTGCGAGAGACCCAGTACTTC. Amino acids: CSATEAVTLRETQYF.

The CDR3, as DNA: TGTGCCAGCAGCTCCCGTCTAGGGGTCGTCAATGAGCAGTTCTTC. It is translated as CASSSRLGVVNEQFF. The chain combines TRBV3-1 (or the pseudogene TRBV3-2) with TRBJ2-1; possibly TRBD1 for D (5 bases). In germline, CDR1 is LGHDT, CDR2 YNNKEL (reference sequence). The CDR3 is 15 residues long. The ends were cut back, 5 bases at V and 6 bases at J, with 17 bases in the middle.

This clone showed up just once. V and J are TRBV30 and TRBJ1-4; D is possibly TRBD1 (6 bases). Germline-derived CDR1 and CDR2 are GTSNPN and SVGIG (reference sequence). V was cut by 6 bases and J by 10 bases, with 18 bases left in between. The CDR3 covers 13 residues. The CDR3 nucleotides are TGTGCCTGTACAGGGCCAAATGATGGAAAACTGTTTTTT. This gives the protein CACTGPNDGKLFF.

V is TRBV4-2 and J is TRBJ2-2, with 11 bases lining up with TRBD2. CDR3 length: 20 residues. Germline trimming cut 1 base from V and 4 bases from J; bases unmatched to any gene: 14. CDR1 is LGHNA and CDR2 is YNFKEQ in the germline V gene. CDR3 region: CASSQALGLAGLRGTGELFF. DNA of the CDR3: TGTGCCAGCAGCCAAGCCCTAGGACTAGCGGGCCTGCGGGGCACCGGGGAGCTGTTTTTT.

This CDR3 is CASSRWTSGGASYNEQFF. CDR3 in DNA: TGTGCCAGCAGTCGCTGGACTAGCGGGGGGGCTAGTTACAATGAGCAGTTCTTC. The chain uses TRBV6-6 and TRBJ2-1; 15 bases are a match to TRBD2. CDR1 is MNHNY, CDR2 SVGAGI, per germline (reference sequence). Trimming at V came to 5 bases and at J to 4 bases, leaving 9 bases not matched to a gene. The CDR3 consists of 18 residues.

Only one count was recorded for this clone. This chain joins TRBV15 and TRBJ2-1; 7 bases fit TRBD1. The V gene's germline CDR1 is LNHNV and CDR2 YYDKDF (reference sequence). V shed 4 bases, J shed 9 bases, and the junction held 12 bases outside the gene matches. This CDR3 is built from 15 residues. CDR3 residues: CATSNGQVAIGEQFF. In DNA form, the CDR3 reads TGTGCCACCAGCAACGGACAGGTAGCAATTGGTGAGCAGTTCTTC. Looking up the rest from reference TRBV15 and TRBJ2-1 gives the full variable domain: DAMVIQNPRYQVTQFGKPVTLSCSQTLNHNVMYWYQQKSSQAPKLLFHYYDKDFNNEADTPDNFQSRRPNTSFCFLDIRSPGLGDTAMYLCATSNGQVAIGEQFFGPGTRLTVL.

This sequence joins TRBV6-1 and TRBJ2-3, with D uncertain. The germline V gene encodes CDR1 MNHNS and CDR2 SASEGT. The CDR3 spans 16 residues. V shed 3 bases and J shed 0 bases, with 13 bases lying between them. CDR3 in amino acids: CASSEELGDSTDTQYF. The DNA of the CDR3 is TGTGCCAGCAGTGAGGAGTTAGGAGATAGCACAGATACGCAGTATTTT.

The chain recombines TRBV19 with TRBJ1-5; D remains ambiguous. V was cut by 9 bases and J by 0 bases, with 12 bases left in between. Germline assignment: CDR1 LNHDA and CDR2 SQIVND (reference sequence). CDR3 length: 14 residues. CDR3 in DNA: TGTGCCAGCCGACTCGAAGGTAGCAATCAGCCCCAGCATTTT. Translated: CASRLEGSNQPQHF.

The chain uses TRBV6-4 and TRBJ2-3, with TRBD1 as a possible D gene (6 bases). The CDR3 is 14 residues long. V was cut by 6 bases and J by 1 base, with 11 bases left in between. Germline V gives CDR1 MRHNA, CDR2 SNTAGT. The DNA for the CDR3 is TGTGCCAGCAGGCAGGACAGTCGCACAGATACGCAGTATTTT. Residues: CASRQDSRTDTQYF.

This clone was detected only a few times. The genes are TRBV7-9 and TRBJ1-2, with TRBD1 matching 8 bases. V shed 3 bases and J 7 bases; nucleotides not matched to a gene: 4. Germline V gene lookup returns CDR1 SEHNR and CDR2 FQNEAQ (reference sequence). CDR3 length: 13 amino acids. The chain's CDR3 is CASSFDRGGGYTF. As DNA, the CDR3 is TGTGCCAGCAGCTTCGACAGGGGCGGTGGCTACACCTTC.